Listed below are T cell receptor beta chains from one sample, sequenced in a study of cytomegalovirus exposure and HLA in healthy donors. The method was immunoSEQ multiplex PCR; TCRdb's version includes in-frame clones alone and lacks a portion of them. This sample has about 120,000 clones, with over 65% found just once. The source material was PBMCs. Receptors were obtained from a woman aged 40 to 49 in good health and CMV-seronegative. The CDR3 runs from the conserved cysteine through the conserved F or W. Clone size is shown for a subset of rows, as once, few, many or a class of expanded clone.

j_gene: TRBJ2-3; abundance: NA; v_gene: TRBV28; CDR3aa: CATLGAGVGTDTQYF
j_gene: TRBJ2-7; abundance: NA; v_gene: TRBV28; CDR3aa: CASRTSGSFYEQYF
j_gene: TRBJ2-7; abundance: once; v_gene: TRBV5-4; CDR3aa: CASSLGQGLYGTYF
j_gene: TRBJ2-7; abundance: NA; v_gene: TRBV28; CDR3aa: CASSPRTPRPQEQYF
j_gene: TRBJ1-5; abundance: NA; v_gene: TRBV2; CDR3aa: CASGREQGDQPQHF
j_gene: TRBJ2-1; abundance: once; v_gene: TRBV6-4; CDR3aa: CASSPDGSSYNEQFF
j_gene: TRBJ2-7; abundance: NA; v_gene: TRBV7-2; CDR3aa: CASSYSGTSGSYEQYF
j_gene: TRBJ2-7; abundance: NA; v_gene: TRBV19; CDR3aa: CASSMRDRALHEQYF
j_gene: TRBJ2-3; abundance: few; v_gene: TRBV9; CDR3aa: CASSVAGGPGTDTQYF
j_gene: TRBJ2-7; abundance: NA; v_gene: TRBV2; CDR3aa: CASRGLAGGSYEQYF
j_gene: TRBJ2-7; abundance: NA; v_gene: TRBV7-2; CDR3aa: CASSLVNTAYEQYF
j_gene: TRBJ2-1; abundance: NA; v_gene: TRBV6-5; CDR3aa: CASRFSGSLYNEQFF
j_gene: TRBJ2-7; abundance: NA; v_gene: TRBV5-1; CDR3aa: CASSASGTTYEQYF
j_gene: TRBJ1-2; abundance: NA; v_gene: TRBV6-5; CDR3aa: CASSALNGYTF
j_gene: TRBJ2-1; abundance: NA; v_gene: TRBV7-6; CDR3aa: CASSLLNTYSSYNEQFF
j_gene: TRBJ2-7; abundance: NA; v_gene: TRBV15; CDR3aa: CATRLAGGDEQYF
j_gene: TRBJ1-4; abundance: NA; v_gene: TRBV6-5; CDR3aa: CASSYSGQGNEKLFF
j_gene: TRBJ1-2; abundance: NA; v_gene: TRBV7-9; CDR3aa: CSTRREANYGYTF
j_gene: TRBJ1-6; abundance: few; v_gene: TRBV4-1; CDR3aa: CASSARDNENGSPLHF
j_gene: TRBJ1-3; abundance: NA; v_gene: TRBV25-1; CDR3aa: CASSGLTGGLSGNTIYF
j_gene: TRBJ2-6; abundance: NA; v_gene: TRBV29-1; CDR3aa: CSVRSPGANVLTF
j_gene: TRBJ1-1; abundance: few; v_gene: TRBV5-8; CDR3aa: CASSPRTGGNTEAFF
j_gene: TRBJ1-2; abundance: once; v_gene: TRBV6-1; CDR3aa: CASSYRDGYTF
j_gene: TRBJ2-7; abundance: NA; v_gene: TRBV2; CDR3aa: CASSSHTWDSTYEQYF
j_gene: TRBJ1-1; abundance: NA; v_gene: TRBV11-2; CDR3aa: CASSVQFTEAFF
j_gene: TRBJ2-5; abundance: NA; v_gene: TRBV7-8; CDR3aa: CASSLNSGAQETQYF
j_gene: TRBJ1-5; abundance: once; v_gene: TRBV4-1; CDR3aa: CASSQDRTYSNQPQHF
j_gene: TRBJ2-7; abundance: NA; v_gene: TRBV7-9; CDR3aa: CASSWVYAGAGPYEQYF
j_gene: TRBJ2-2; abundance: NA; v_gene: TRBV18; CDR3aa: CASSPFGTGSSGELFF
j_gene: TRBJ1-1; abundance: NA; v_gene: TRBV28; CDR3aa: CASSLKNWEGMNTEAFF
j_gene: TRBJ1-4; abundance: NA; v_gene: TRBV6-1; CDR3aa: CASSERGVHEKLFF
j_gene: TRBJ2-1; abundance: NA; v_gene: TRBV7-9; CDR3aa: CASSWRENAYNEQFF
j_gene: TRBJ2-3; abundance: NA; v_gene: TRBV7-9; CDR3aa: CASSLSLAGSTDTQYF
j_gene: TRBJ2-7; abundance: NA; v_gene: TRBV25-1; CDR3aa: CASSVLGSSYEQYF
j_gene: TRBJ2-7; abundance: NA; v_gene: TRBV13; CDR3aa: CASSFTGREAYEQYF
j_gene: TRBJ2-1; abundance: NA; v_gene: TRBV9; CDR3aa: CASSALAGGTYNEQFF
j_gene: TRBJ2-1; abundance: NA; v_gene: TRBV7-9; CDR3aa: CASSLGRENPYNEQFF
j_gene: TRBJ1-1; abundance: NA; v_gene: TRBV2; CDR3aa: CASSPYRTDQNTEAFF
j_gene: TRBJ2-1; abundance: NA; v_gene: TRBV5-6; CDR3aa: CASSFIAGGPFYNEQFF
j_gene: TRBJ2-1; abundance: NA; v_gene: TRBV7-9; CDR3aa: CASNSTGESYNEQFF
j_gene: TRBJ2-5; abundance: once; v_gene: TRBV28; CDR3aa: CASSYPTGGKETQYF
j_gene: TRBJ2-1; abundance: NA; v_gene: TRBV5-1; CDR3aa: CASSLGQDWNEQFF
j_gene: TRBJ1-5; abundance: NA; v_gene: TRBV18; CDR3aa: CASSYKGPNSNQPQHF
j_gene: TRBJ1-5; abundance: NA; v_gene: TRBV28; CDR3aa: CASSLNWSGGNQPQHF
j_gene: TRBJ2-1; abundance: NA; v_gene: TRBV5-8; CDR3aa: CASSLGQGSYNEQFF
j_gene: TRBJ2-3; abundance: once; v_gene: TRBV5-1; CDR3aa: CASSLGRRGALTDTQYF
j_gene: TRBJ2-1; abundance: NA; v_gene: TRBV6-1; CDR3aa: CASSERQGKNEQFF
j_gene: TRBJ1-4; abundance: few; v_gene: TRBV10-2; CDR3aa: CASSRGTPNEKLFF
j_gene: TRBJ1-2; abundance: NA; v_gene: TRBV7-9; CDR3aa: CASSVRDRGVRGYTF
j_gene: TRBJ1-4; abundance: NA; v_gene: TRBV27; CDR3aa: CASSFRDRGEKLFF
j_gene: TRBJ1-1; abundance: NA; v_gene: TRBV28; CDR3aa: CASILQGFRNTEAFF
j_gene: TRBJ1-2; abundance: NA; v_gene: TRBV5-1; CDR3aa: CASSLVGGNYGYTF
j_gene: TRBJ2-7; abundance: NA; v_gene: TRBV5-6; CDR3aa: CASSLGAGSYEQYF
j_gene: TRBJ1-5; abundance: NA; v_gene: TRBV25-1; CDR3aa: CATKGDQPQHF
j_gene: TRBJ2-1; abundance: NA; v_gene: TRBV28; CDR3aa: CASGTSGTSYNEQFF